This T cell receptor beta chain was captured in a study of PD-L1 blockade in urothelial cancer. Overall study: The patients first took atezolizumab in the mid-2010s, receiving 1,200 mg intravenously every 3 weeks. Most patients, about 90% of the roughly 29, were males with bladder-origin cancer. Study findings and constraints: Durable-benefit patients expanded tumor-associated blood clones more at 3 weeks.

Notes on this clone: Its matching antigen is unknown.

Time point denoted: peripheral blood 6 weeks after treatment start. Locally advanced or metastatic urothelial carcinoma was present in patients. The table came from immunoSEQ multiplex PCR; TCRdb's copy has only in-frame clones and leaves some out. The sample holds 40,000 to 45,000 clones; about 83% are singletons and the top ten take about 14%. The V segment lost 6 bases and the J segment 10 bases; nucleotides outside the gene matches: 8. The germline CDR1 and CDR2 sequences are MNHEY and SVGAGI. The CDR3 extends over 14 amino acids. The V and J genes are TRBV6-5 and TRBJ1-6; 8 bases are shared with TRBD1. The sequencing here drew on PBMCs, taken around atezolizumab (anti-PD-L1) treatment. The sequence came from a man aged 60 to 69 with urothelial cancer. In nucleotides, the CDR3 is TGTGCCAGCAGGATCCGACAGGGGAGGTCACCCCTCCACTTT. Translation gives CASRIRQGRSPLHF.